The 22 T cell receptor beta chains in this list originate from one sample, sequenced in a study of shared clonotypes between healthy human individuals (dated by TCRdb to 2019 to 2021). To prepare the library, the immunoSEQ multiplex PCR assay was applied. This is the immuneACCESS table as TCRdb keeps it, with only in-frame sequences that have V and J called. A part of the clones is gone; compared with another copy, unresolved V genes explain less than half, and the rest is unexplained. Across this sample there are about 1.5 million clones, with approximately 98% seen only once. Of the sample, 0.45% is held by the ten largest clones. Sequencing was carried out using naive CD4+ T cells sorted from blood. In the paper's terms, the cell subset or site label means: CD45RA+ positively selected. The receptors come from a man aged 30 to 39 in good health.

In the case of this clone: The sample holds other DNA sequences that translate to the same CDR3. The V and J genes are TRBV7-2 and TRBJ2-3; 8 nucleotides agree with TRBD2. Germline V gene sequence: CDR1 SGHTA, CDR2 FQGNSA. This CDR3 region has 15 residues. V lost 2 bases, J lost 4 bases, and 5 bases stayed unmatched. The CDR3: CASSLLAGGADTQYF. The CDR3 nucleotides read TGTGCCAGCAGCTTATTGGCGGGAGGTGCAGATACGCAGTATTTT.

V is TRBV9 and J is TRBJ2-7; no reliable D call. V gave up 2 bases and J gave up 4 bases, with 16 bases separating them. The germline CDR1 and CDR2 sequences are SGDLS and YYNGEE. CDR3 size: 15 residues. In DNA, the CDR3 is TGTGCCAGCAGCGTTGGGCCCGACGATAGATACGAGCAGTACTTC. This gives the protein CASSVGPDDRYEQYF.

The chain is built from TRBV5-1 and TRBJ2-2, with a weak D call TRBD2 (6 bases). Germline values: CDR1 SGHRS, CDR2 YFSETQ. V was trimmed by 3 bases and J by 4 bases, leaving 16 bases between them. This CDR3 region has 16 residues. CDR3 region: CASSYLSTGATGELFF. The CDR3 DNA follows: TGCGCCAGCAGCTATCTCTCAACGGGAGCCACCGGGGAGCTGTTTTTT. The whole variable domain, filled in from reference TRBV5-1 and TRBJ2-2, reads KAGVTQTPRYLIKTRGQQVTLSCSPISGHRSVSWYQQTPGQGLQFLFEYFSETQRNKGNFPGRFSGRQFSNSRSEMNVSTLELGDSALYLCASSYLSTGATGELFFGEGSRLTVL.

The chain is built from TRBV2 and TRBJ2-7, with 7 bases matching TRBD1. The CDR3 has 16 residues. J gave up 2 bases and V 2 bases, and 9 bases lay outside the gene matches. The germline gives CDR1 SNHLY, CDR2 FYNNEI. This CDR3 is CASSERGQPSPYEQYF. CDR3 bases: TGTGCCAGCAGTGAAAGGGGACAGCCTAGCCCCTACGAGCAGTACTTC.

The DNA of the CDR3 is TGTGCCAGCAGCCTCCATGGGGGAATGGGCAATCAGCCCCAGCATTTT. Amino acid sequence: CASSLHGGMGNQPQHF. This chain uses TRBV28 with TRBJ1-5; D is possibly TRBD1 (5 bases). This CDR3 spans 16 amino acids. The V gene lost 6 bases and the J gene lost 2 bases, with 17 bases spanning the gap. Per germline, CDR1 MDHEN and CDR2 SYDVKM.

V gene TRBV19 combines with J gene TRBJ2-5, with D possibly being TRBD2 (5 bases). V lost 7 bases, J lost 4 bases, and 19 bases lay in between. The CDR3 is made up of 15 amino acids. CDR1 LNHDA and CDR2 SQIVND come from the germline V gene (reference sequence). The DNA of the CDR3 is TGTGCCAGTAATCCTTCCGGGCCTCGGGGAGAGACCCAGTACTTC. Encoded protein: CASNPSGPRGETQYF.

The DNA of the CDR3 is TGTGCCTGGAGTGTAGGGACTAGCGGAGGGCAGTACTTC. It encodes CAWSVGTSGGQYF. This sequence joins TRBV30 and TRBJ2-7; 11 nucleotides match TRBD2. Unmatched junction bases numbered 4, after V lost 0 bases and J lost 9 bases. CDR1 is GTSNPN, CDR2 SVGIG, per germline (reference sequence). CDR3 length equals 13 residues.

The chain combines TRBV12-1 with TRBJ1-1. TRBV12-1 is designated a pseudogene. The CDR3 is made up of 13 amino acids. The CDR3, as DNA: TGTGCCAGCAGCTTTGACGCGGGGCGCGGCGCTTTCTTT. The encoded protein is CASSFDAGRGAFF.

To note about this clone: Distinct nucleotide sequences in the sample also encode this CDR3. CDR3 protein: CASSQTGGGNQPQHF. The CDR3 DNA is TGCGCCAGCAGCCAGACAGGGGGCGGCAATCAGCCCCAGCATTTT. The chain couples TRBV5-1 to TRBJ1-5, with TRBD1 matching over 10 bases. This CDR3 is built from 15 residues. The germline gives CDR1 SGHRS, CDR2 YFSETQ. The V segment lost 4 bases and the J segment 2 bases; nucleotides outside the gene matches: 3.

The CDR3 sequence is CASSAGLAGIQETQYF. CDR3 bases: TGTGCCAGCAGCGCGGGACTAGCGGGCATACAAGAGACCCAGTACTTC. The chain has TRBV9 and TRBJ2-5; 12 positions agree with TRBD2. Per germline, CDR1 SGDLS and CDR2 YYNGEE. V dropped 3 bases and J dropped 2; count of bases not matched to a gene: 5. The CDR3 has 16 residues.

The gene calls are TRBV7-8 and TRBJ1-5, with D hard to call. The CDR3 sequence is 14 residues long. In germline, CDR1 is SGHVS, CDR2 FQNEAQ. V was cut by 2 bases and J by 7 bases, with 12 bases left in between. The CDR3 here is CASSLNTVPQPQHF. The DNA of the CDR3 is TGTGCCAGCAGCTTAAATACGGTTCCCCAGCCCCAGCATTTT.

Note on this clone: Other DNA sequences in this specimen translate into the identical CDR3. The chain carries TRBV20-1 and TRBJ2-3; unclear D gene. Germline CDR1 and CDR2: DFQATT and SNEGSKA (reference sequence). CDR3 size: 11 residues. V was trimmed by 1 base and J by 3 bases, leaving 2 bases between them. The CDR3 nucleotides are TGCAGTGCTAGAGGAACAGATACGCAGTATTTT. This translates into CSARGTDTQYF.

For the CDR3, the DNA is TGTGCCAGCAGCCGCTCTGGGGCCAACGTCCTGACTTTC. Translated: CASSRSGANVLTF. This chain uses TRBV28 with TRBJ2-6; D not resolved. The V gene's germline CDR1 is MDHEN and CDR2 SYDVKM. Trimming took 6 bases from V and 0 from J, leaving 3 bases between them. The CDR3 length is 13 residues.

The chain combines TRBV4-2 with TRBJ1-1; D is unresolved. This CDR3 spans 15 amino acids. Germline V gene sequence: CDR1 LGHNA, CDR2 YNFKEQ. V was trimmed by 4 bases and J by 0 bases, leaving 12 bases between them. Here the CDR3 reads CASSLTNQMNTEAFF. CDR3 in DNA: TGTGCCAGCAGCCTTACGAACCAGATGAACACTGAAGCTTTCTTT.

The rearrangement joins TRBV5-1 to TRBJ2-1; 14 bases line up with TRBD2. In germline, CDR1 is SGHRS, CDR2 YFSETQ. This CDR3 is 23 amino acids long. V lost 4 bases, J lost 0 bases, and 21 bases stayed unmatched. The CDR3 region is CASSHPDRSGGLAGGRSYNEQFF. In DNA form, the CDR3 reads TGCGCCAGCAGCCACCCCGACAGGTCAGGAGGACTAGCGGGAGGTCGCTCCTACAATGAGCAGTTCTTC.

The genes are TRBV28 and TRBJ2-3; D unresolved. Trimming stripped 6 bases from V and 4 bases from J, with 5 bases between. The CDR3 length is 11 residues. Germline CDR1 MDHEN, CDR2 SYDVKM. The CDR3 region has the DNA TGTGCCAGCAGGGGTCCAGATACGCAGTATTTT. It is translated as CASRGPDTQYF.

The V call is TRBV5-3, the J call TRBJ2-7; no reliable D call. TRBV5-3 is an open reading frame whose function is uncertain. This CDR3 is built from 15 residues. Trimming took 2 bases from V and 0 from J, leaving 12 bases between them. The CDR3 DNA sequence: TGTGCCAGAAGCTTTATCCACGAGAGCTCCTACGAGCAGTACTTC. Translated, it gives CARSFIHESSYEQYF.

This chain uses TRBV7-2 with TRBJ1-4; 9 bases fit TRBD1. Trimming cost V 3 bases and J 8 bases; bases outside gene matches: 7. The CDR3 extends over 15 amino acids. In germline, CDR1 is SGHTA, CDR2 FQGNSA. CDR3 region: CASSFLGQGGEKLFF. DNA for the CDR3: TGTGCCAGCAGCTTCCTGGGACAGGGAGGAGAAAAACTGTTTTTT.

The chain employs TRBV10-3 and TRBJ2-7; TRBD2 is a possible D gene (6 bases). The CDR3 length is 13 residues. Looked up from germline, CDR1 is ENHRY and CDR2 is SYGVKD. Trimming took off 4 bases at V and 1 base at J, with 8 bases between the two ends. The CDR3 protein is CAISGGISYEQYF. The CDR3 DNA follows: TGTGCCATCAGTGGCGGGATATCCTACGAGCAGTACTTC.

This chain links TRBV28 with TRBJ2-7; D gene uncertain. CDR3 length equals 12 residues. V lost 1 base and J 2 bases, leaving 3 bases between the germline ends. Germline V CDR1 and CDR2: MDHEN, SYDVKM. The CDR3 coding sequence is TGTGCCAGCAGTTTATATGCCTACGAGCAGTACTTC. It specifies CASSLYAYEQYF. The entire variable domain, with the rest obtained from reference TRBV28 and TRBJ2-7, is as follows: DVKVTQSSRYLVKRTGEKVFLECVQDMDHENMFWYRQDPGLGLRLIYFSYDVKMKEKGDIPEGYSVSREKKERFSLILESASTNQTSMYLCASSLYAYEQYFGPGTRLTVT.

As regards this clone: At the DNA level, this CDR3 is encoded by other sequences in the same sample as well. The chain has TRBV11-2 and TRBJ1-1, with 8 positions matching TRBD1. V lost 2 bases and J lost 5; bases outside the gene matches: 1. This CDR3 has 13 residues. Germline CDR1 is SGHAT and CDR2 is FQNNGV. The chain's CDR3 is CASSLQGATEAFF. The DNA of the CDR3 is TGTGCCAGCAGCTTACAGGGGGCGACTGAAGCTTTCTTT.

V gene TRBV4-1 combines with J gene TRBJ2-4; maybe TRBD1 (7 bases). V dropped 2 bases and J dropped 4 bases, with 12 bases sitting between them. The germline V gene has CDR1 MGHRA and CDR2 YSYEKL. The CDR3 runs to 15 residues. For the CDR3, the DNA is TGCGCCAGCAGCCAACCGACAGGGAGGAAAAACATTCAGTACTTC. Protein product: CASSQPTGRKNIQYF.